A single sample is the source of the 4 T cell receptor beta chains below, sequenced in a study of technical replicates of blood from a handful of donors. Sequenced by immunoSEQ multiplex PCR; TCRdb stores in-frame clones only, minus some. The table lists some 68,000 clones, approximately 92% of them singletons. Sequencing input: T cells isolated from PBMCs. The receptors were sampled from a human donor in good health.

This clone was observed a few times. This chain's CDR3 is CASSPGDFGAEAFF. As DNA, the CDR3 is TGTGCCAGCAGCCCTGGGGACTTCGGTGCTGAAGCTTTCTTT. This rearrangement joins TRBV14 to TRBJ1-1; D possibly corresponds to TRBD1 (5 bases). V was clipped by 4 bases and J by 6 bases, with 15 bases between them. CDR3 size: 14 residues. Germline-derived CDR1 and CDR2 are SGHDN and FVKESK.

V is TRBV7-2 and J is TRBJ2-3; 7 bases line up with TRBD2. The CDR3 sequence is 14 residues long. Trimming cost V 0 bases and J 5 bases; bases outside gene matches: 2. CDR1 SGHTA and CDR2 FQGNSA come from the germline V gene. CDR3 sequence (DNA): TGTGCCAGCAGCTTAGCGGGAGGGATAGATACGCAGTATTTT. It is translated as CASSLAGGIDTQYF.

V gene TRBV28 combines with J gene TRBJ2-7; 7 nucleotides line up with TRBD2. Looked up from germline, CDR1 is MDHEN and CDR2 is SYDVKM. The V segment lost 7 bases and the J segment 2 bases; nucleotides outside the gene matches: 8. The CDR3 consists of 14 residues. The DNA of the CDR3 is TGTGCCAGCACAAGCGGGACGGTAGCCTACGAGCAGTACTTC. Its protein product is CASTSGTVAYEQYF.

This chain links TRBV28 with TRBJ2-7, with 12 bases aligning to TRBD2. Germline assignment: CDR1 MDHEN and CDR2 SYDVKM. Unmatched junction bases numbered 15, after V lost 3 bases and J lost 6 bases. CDR3 length: 18 amino acids. CDR3 sequence: CASSFVFRNRTSGAEQYF. In nucleotides, the CDR3 is TGTGCCAGCAGTTTCGTCTTCCGGAATCGGACTAGCGGGGCCGAGCAGTACTTC.